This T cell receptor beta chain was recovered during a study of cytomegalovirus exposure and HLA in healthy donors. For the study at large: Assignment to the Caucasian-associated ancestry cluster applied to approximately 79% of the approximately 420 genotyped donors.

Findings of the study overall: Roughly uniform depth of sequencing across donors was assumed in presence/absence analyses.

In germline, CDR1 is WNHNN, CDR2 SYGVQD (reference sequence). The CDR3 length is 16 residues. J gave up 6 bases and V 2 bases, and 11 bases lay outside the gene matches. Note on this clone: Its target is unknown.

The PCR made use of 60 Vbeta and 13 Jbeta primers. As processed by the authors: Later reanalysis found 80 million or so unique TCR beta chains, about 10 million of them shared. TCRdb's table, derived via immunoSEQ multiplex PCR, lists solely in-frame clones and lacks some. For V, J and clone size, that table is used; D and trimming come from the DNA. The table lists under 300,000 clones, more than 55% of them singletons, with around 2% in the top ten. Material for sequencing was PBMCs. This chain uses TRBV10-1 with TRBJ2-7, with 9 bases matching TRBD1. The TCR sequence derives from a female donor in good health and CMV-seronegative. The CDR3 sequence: CASSERAGTGFVEQYF. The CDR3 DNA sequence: TGCGCCAGCAGTGAGCGGGCCGGGACAGGGTTTGTCGAGCAGTACTTC.